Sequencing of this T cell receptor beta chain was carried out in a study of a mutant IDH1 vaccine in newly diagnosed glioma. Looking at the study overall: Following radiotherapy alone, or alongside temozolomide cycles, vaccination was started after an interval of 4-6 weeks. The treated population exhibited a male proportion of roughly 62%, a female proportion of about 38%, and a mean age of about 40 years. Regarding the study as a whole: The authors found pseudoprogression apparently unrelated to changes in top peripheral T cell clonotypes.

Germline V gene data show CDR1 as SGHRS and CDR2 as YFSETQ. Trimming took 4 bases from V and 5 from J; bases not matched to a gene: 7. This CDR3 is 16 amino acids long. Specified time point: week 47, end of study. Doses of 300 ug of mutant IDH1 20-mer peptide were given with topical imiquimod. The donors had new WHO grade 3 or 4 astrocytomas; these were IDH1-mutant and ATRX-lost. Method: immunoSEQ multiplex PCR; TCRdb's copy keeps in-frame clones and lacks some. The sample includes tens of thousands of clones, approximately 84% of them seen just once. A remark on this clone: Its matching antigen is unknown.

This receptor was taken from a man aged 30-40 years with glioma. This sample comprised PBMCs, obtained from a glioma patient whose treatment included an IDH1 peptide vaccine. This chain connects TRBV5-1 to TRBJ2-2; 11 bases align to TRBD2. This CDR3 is CASSLTLAGGTGELFF. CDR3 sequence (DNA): TGCGCCAGCAGCCTAACGCTAGCGGGGGGTACCGGGGAGCTGTTTTTT.